Listed below are T cell receptor beta chains from one sample, sequenced in a study of post-analysis software for immune sequencing data. TCRdb itself ran the PCR reads through MiXCR, one entry per CDR3 protein. The data contain hundreds of thousands of distinct CDR3 sequences, roughly three fifths of them seen just once; the ten biggest clones take up approximately 10%. Sequenced material: blood. The receptors originated from a girl aged 2 to 9 with multiple sclerosis. The CDR3 runs from the conserved cysteine through the conserved F or W. D genes are given only for firm matches. For some rows the clone size is stated as once, few or many, or as a class when expanded; others skip it.

J gene | V gene | clone size | D gene | CDR3 DNA | CDR3 protein
TRBJ2-2 | TRBV12-3/TRBV12-4 | - | - | TGTGCCAGCAGCCATGCCGGGGAGCTGTTTTTT | CASSHAGELFF
TRBJ2-1 | TRBV9 | - | TRBD2 | TGTGCCAGCAGCGAAAGGACTAGCTGGTCCGTTGAGCAGTTCTTC | CASSERTSWSVEQFF
TRBJ2-5 | TRBV7-2 | once | TRBD2 | TGTGCCAGCAGCCCATTATACGGGACTAACCAAGAGACCCAGTACTTC | CASSPLYGTNQETQYF
TRBJ2-1 | TRBV20-1 | - | TRBD2 | TGCAGTGCTCCTCATCCGACTAGCGGGAGCCATGAGCAGTTCTTC | CSAPHPTSGSHEQFF
TRBJ2-7 | TRBV6-2/TRBV6-3 | - | - | TGTGCCAGCAGTTACCCTGGCGGCGTACGGGAGCAGTACTTC | CASSYPGGVREQYF
TRBJ2-6 | TRBV6-2/TRBV6-3 | few | - | TGTGCCAGCAACGGGATCTCTGGGGCCAACGTCCTGACTTTC | CASNGISGANVLTF
TRBJ2-3 | TRBV7-2 | once | TRBD2 | TGTGCCAGCAGCTCGCCGGGACTAGCGGGAGGTCGCACAGATACGCAGTATTTT | CASSSPGLAGGRTDTQYF
TRBJ2-3 | TRBV20-1 | - | - | TGCAGTGCTAGAGACGGCAGGGTCACAGATACGCAGTATTTT | CSARDGRVTDTQYF
TRBJ2-5 | TRBV24-1 | - | - | TGTGCCACCAGTGACCCCCCGGCCGCTGGCCAAGAGACCCAGTACTTC | CATSDPPAAGQETQYF
TRBJ2-5 | TRBV24-1 | - | TRBD1 | TGTGCCACCAGTGATCCGGGGACAGGGGCAGACGGGGAGCAGTACTTC | CATSDPGTGADGEQYF
TRBJ2-5 | TRBV24-1 | - | - | TGTGCCACCAGGTGGGATTCCGGGACATTTTACCAAGAGACCCAGTACTTC | CATRWDSGTFYQETQYF
TRBJ2-3 | TRBV20-1 | - | - | TGCAGTGAGGCGGACAGTAGCACAGATACGCAGTATTTT | CSEADSSTDTQYF
TRBJ2-7 | TRBV7-2 | - | - | TGTGCCAGCAGCTTAGTCGGATGGGCCTACGAGCAGTACTTC | CASSLVGWAYEQYF
TRBJ2-1 | TRBV5-1 | - | TRBD2 | TGCGCCAGTGCATCTAGCGGGAGCTCCTACAATGAGCAGTTCTTC | CASASSGSSYNEQFF
TRBJ2-5 | TRBV12-3/TRBV12-4 | - | - | TGTGCCAGCAGTTCCTCTAGCGTTCCAGAGACCCAGTACTTC | CASSSSSVPETQYF
TRBJ1-1 | TRBV7-9 | - | TRBD1 | TGTGCCAGCAGTTTAGAAAGGGGACAGATGAACACTGAAGCTTTCTTT | CASSLERGQMNTEAFF
TRBJ2-3 | TRBV10-2 | - | - | TGCGCCTGCAGCGGAGGGCCAGAAGATACGCAGTATTTT | CACSGGPEDTQYF
TRBJ1-3 | TRBV6-7 | - | - | TGTGCCAGCAGTTACTCGGTGACGGACCGCAAATATTTT | CASSYSVTDRKYF
TRBJ2-7 | TRBV12-3/TRBV12-4 | many | TRBD1 | TGTGCCAGCAGTCGTACAGGGGGCGAGCAGTACTTC | CASSRTGGEQYF
TRBJ2-3 | TRBV24-1 | once | TRBD1 | TGTGCCACCAGTGACCGGACAGGGGGCGCAGAAGATACGCAGTATTTT | CATSDRTGGAEDTQYF
TRBJ2-1 | TRBV5-6 | - | - | TGTGCCAGCAGCTTTCAGGGTCGGCTTTACAATGAGCAGTTCTTC | CASSFQGRLYNEQFF
TRBJ2-1 | TRBV20-1 | - | TRBD1 | TGCAGTATTACCCGGGACAGATCTAATGAGCAGTTCTTC | CSITRDRSNEQFF
TRBJ2-1 | TRBV5-1 | - | TRBD2 | TGCGCCAGCAGCACCGGACTAGCGGGAGGGCCCTCGTTCTTC | CASSTGLAGGPSFF
TRBJ1-6 | TRBV9 | - | - | TGTGCCAGCAGCATCTGGGGCAGCGGTAATTCACCCCTCCACTTT | CASSIWGSGNSPLHF